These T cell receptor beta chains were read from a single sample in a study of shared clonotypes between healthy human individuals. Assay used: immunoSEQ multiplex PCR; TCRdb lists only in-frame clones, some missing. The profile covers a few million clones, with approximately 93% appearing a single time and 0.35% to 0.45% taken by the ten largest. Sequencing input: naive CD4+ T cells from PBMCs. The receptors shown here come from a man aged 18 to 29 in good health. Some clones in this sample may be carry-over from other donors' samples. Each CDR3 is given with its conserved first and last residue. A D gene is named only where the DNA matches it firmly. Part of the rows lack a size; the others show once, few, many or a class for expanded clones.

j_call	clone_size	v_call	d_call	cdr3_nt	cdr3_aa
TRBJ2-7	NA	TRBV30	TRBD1	TGTGCCTGGAGTAACCGGGACAGGGTTGCTTCCTACGAGCAGTACTTC	CAWSNRDRVASYEQYF
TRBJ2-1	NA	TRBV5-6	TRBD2	TGTGCCAGCAGTCAGGACCGGACTAGCGGCCACAATGAGCAGTTCTTC	CASSQDRTSGHNEQFF
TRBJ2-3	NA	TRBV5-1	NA	TGCGCCAGCACCCCATTGAGAGGGGGCACAGATACGCAGTATTTT	CASTPLRGGTDTQYF
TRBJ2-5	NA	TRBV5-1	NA	TGCGCCAGCCGAGACCTGAACCTGGAGACCCAGTACTTC	CASRDLNLETQYF
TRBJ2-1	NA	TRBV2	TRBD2	TGTGCCAGCAGGGGCGGGAGGACTAGCGACCGCTCCTACAATGAGCAGTTCTTC	CASRGGRTSDRSYNEQFF
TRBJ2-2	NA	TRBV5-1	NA	TGCGCCAGCAGCTTCAACCCCGAGAACACCGGGGAGCTGTTTTTT	CASSFNPENTGELFF
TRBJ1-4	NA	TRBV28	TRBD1	TGTGCCAGCAGTCTACAGGGGACAACTAATGAAAAACTGTTTTTT	CASSLQGTTNEKLFF
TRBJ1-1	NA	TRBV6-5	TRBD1	TGTGCCAGCAGGATGACAGGGGGCGAAGCTTTCTTT	CASRMTGGEAFF
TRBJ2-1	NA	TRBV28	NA	TGTGCCAGCAGTAATACAGGGTCCACAACGGATGAGCAGTTCTTC	CASSNTGSTTDEQFF
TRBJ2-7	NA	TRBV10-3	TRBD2	TGTGCCATCAGTGCGGCTAGCGGAGCTTACGAGCAGTACTTC	CAISAASGAYEQYF
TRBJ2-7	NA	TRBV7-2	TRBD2	TGTGCCAGCAGCTTAGTATCGACTAGCGGGTACTACGAGCAGTACTTC	CASSLVSTSGYYEQYF
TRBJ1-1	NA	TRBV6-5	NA	TGTGCCAGCATTGGACTACCTAACACTGAAGCTTTCTTT	CASIGLPNTEAFF
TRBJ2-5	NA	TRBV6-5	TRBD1	TGTGCCAGCAGTCGCGACAGGGGAGAGACCCAGTACTTC	CASSRDRGETQYF
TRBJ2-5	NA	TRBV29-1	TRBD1	TGCAGCGTGGCCTTGGGACAGGGGGATTTGGAGACCCAGTACTTC	CSVALGQGDLETQYF
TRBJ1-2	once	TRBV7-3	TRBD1	TGTGCCAGCAGCTTAGGGACAGGGAGTGGGGATGGCTACACCTTC	CASSLGTGSGDGYTF
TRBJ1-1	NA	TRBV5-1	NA	TGCGCCAGCAGCCGAAGGCAATTGAACACTGAAGCTTTCTTT	CASSRRQLNTEAFF
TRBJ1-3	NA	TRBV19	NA	TGTGCCAGTAGCAAAGCCGTCTCTGGAAACACCATATATTTT	CASSKAVSGNTIYF
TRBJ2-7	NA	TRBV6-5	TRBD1	TGTGCCAGCAATAAGGGGGACAGGGGAGCCTACGAGCAGTACTTC	CASNKGDRGAYEQYF
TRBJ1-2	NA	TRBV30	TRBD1	TGTGCCTGGAGTGGCGGGACAGGTGCTAACTATGGCTACACCTTC	CAWSGGTGANYGYTF
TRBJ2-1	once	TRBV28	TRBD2	TGTGCCAGCAGTTCCCTAGCGGGAGAGGGTTACAATGAGCAGTTCTTC	CASSSLAGEGYNEQFF
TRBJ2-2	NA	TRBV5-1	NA	TGCGCCAGCAGCTTGTGGCAGGGGATGGACACCGGGGAGCTGTTTTTT	CASSLWQGMDTGELFF
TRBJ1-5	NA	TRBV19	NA	TGTGCCAGTAGTATAGAGAGGCAGTGGCCTAGCAATCAGCCCCAGCATTTT	CASSIERQWPSNQPQHF
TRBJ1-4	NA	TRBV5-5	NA	TGTGCCAGCAGCTTTGCTCCGGGGGGAGAAAAACTGTTTTTT	CASSFAPGGEKLFF
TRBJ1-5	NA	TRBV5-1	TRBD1	TGCGCCAGCAGCGGGGGACAGGGGAGCAATCAGCCCCAGCATTTT	CASSGGQGSNQPQHF
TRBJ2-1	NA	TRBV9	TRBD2	TGTGCCAGCAGCGTAGGGCTAGCGGGAAACGATGAGCAGTTCTTC	CASSVGLAGNDEQFF
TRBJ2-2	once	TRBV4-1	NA	TGCGCCAGCAGCAGTCCAGGGACAACGAACACCGGGGAGCTGTTTTTT	CASSSPGTTNTGELFF
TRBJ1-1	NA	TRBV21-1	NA	TGTGCCAGCAGCAAGGGGACGGTTAACACTGAAGCTTTCTTT	CASSKGTVNTEAFF
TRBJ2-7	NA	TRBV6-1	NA	TGTGCCAGCAGTGTAGGGACAAGAGGCTACGAGCAGTACTTC	CASSVGTRGYEQYF
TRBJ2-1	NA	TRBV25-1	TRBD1	TGTGCCAGCAAGGGACAGGGATACAATGAGCAGTTCTTC	CASKGQGYNEQFF
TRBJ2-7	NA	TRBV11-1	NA	TGTGCCAGCACCGCTGCGGGCTACGAGCAGTACTTC	CASTAAGYEQYF
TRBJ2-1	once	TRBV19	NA	TGTGCCAGTAGTGACGGACTCAACTCCTACAATGAGCAGTTCTTC	CASSDGLNSYNEQFF
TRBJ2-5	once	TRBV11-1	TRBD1	TGTGCCAGCAGCTCCCGCGTGGACAGGGCACAAGAGACCCAGTACTTC	CASSSRVDRAQETQYF
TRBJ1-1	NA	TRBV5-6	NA	TGTGCCAGCAGCAGGGGACCGAACACTGAAGCTTTCTTT	CASSRGPNTEAFF
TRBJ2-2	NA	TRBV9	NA	TGTGCCAGCAGCCCCCAGCCGCGGGTCGGCACCGGGGAGCTGTTTTTT	CASSPQPRVGTGELFF
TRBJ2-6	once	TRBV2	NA	TGTGCCAGCACGAGAAGCTCTGGGGCCAACGTCCTGACTTTC	CASTRSSGANVLTF
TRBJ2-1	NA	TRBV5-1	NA	TGCGCCAGCAGCTTGGCGGGAGTGACCTACAATGAGCAGTTCTTC	CASSLAGVTYNEQFF
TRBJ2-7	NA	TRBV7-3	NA	TGTGCCAGCAGCGCAGCCTACGAGCAGTACTTC	CASSAAYEQYF
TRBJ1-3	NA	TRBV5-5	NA	TGTGCCAGCAGCTGGTGGGTTGGTGAAAACACCATATATTTT	CASSWWVGENTIYF
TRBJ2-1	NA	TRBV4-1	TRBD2	TGCGCCAGCAGCCAGGGCAGGGGGACTAGCCGCTACAATGAGCAGTTCTTC	CASSQGRGTSRYNEQFF
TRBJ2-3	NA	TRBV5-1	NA	TGCGCCAGCAGCTTGGTTGGAGCAGATACGCAGTATTTT	CASSLVGADTQYF
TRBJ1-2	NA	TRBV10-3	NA	TGTGCCATCAGGGCAGGGACTAACTATGGCTACACCTTC	CAIRAGTNYGYTF
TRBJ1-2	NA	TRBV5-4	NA	TGTGCCAGCAGCTCGTCAATGTGGGATGGCTACACCTTC	CASSSSMWDGYTF
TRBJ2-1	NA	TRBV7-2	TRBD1	TGTGCCAGCAGCCCTGGGACAGGACACAATGAGCAGTTCTTC	CASSPGTGHNEQFF
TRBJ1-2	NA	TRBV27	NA	TGTGCCAGCAGTTTTCAGGGTAACTATGGCTACACCTTC	CASSFQGNYGYTF
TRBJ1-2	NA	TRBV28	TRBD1	TGTGCCAGCAGTCCCCCCGACAGGGGTTTTGATGGCTACACCTTC	CASSPPDRGFDGYTF
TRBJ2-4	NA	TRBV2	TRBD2	TGTGCCAGCAGTGTCAGCGGGGGACTAGCCAAAAACATTCAGTACTTC	CASSVSGGLAKNIQYF
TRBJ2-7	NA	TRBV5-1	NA	TGCGCCAGCAGCTTGGAATCGGAGGTCTACGAGCAGTACTTC	CASSLESEVYEQYF
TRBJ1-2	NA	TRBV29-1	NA	TGCAGCGTGAGAGCACTGGGGACGGGAGACGGGGATAACTATGGCTACACCTTC	CSVRALGTGDGDNYGYTF
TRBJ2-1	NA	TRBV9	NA	TGTGCCAGCAGCGTAGCGGGGGCATCCTACAATGAGCAGTTCTTC	CASSVAGASYNEQFF
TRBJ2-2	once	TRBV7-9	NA	TGTGCCAGCAGCCCGTCAGGTGGCCCCGGGGAGCTGTTTTTT	CASSPSGGPGELFF
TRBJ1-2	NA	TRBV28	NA	TGTGCCAGCAGGCCCTTCAGGGACGCTAGTAACTATGGCTACACCTTC	CASRPFRDASNYGYTF
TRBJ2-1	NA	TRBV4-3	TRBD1	TGCGCCAGCAGCCAAGGGACAGGGTCCTACAATGAGCAGTTCTTC	CASSQGTGSYNEQFF